The rows below give T cell receptor beta chains drawn from one sample of a study of Graves' ophthalmopathy and Graves' hyperthyroidism. A single record per CDR3 protein comes from TCRdb applying MiXCR to the multiplex PCR reads. The table has about 500,000 distinct CDR3 sequences, about 35% seen once. Sequencing input: peripheral blood or thyroid tissue (not recorded which). These TCRs come from an adult man with Graves' hyperthyroidism. CDR3s include the opening cysteine and the closing phenylalanine or tryptophan. The order of the fields is J gene, clone size, D gene, V gene, CDR3 protein, CDR3 DNA. A D gene is named only where the DNA matches it firmly. The size entry is marked missing in some rows and otherwise reads once, few, many or a size class.

j_call: TRBJ1-1
clone_size: many
d_call: -
v_call: TRBV5-6
cdr3_aa: CASSLDARANTEAFF
cdr3_nt: TGTGCCAGCAGCTTGGACGCCAGGGCGAACACTGAAGCTTTCTTT

j_call: TRBJ1-2
clone_size: few
d_call: -
v_call: TRBV5-1
cdr3_aa: CASRPPSGGGYTF
cdr3_nt: TGCGCCAGCAGACCCCCGTCCGGCGGGGGCTACACCTTC

j_call: TRBJ2-1
clone_size: -
d_call: TRBD2
v_call: TRBV24-1
cdr3_aa: CATSDFGREEYEQFF
cdr3_nt: TGTGCCACCAGTGATTTCGGGCGGGAGGAATATGAGCAGTTCTTC

j_call: TRBJ2-3
clone_size: -
d_call: TRBD2
v_call: TRBV7-9
cdr3_aa: CASSLGGLGRPDTQYF
cdr3_nt: TGTGCCAGCAGCTTAGGCGGACTAGGGAGACCAGATACGCAGTATTTT

j_call: TRBJ1-4
clone_size: -
d_call: -
v_call: TRBV9
cdr3_aa: CASSEGRGFRNEKLFF
cdr3_nt: TGTGCCAGCAGCGAGGGACGGGGCTTTAGGAATGAAAAACTGTTTTTT

j_call: TRBJ2-1
clone_size: -
d_call: -
v_call: TRBV20-1
cdr3_aa: CSASRENEQFF
cdr3_nt: TGCAGTGCTAGTCGGGAAAATGAGCAGTTCTTC

j_call: TRBJ2-7
clone_size: -
d_call: TRBD2
v_call: TRBV6-9
cdr3_aa: CASSAASGLLVAYEQYF
cdr3_nt: TGTGCCAGCAGTGCCGCTAGCGGACTGCTAGTGGCCTACGAGCAGTACTTC

j_call: TRBJ2-7
clone_size: few
d_call: TRBD1
v_call: TRBV20-1
cdr3_aa: CSARDKGAGQYF
cdr3_nt: TGCAGTGCTAGAGATAAGGGGGCGGGGCAGTACTTC

j_call: TRBJ1-5
clone_size: many
d_call: -
v_call: TRBV20-1
cdr3_aa: CSARAGNAEEPQHF
cdr3_nt: TGCAGTGCTAGAGCGGGGAACGCCGAGGAGCCCCAGCATTTT

j_call: TRBJ2-5
clone_size: many
d_call: TRBD1
v_call: TRBV7-9
cdr3_aa: CASSKGQGETQYF
cdr3_nt: TGTGCCAGCAGCAAGGGACAGGGGGAGACCCAGTACTTC

j_call: TRBJ1-1
clone_size: few
d_call: -
v_call: TRBV6-6
cdr3_aa: CASSYGSAAEAFF
cdr3_nt: TGTGCCAGCAGTTACGGGTCGGCAGCAGAAGCTTTCTTT

j_call: TRBJ2-7
clone_size: few
d_call: TRBD1
v_call: TRBV5-1
cdr3_aa: CASSLAPGQSLSYEQYF
cdr3_nt: TGCGCCAGCAGCTTGGCCCCGGGACAGAGCTTATCCTACGAGCAGTACTTC

j_call: TRBJ1-1
clone_size: -
d_call: -
v_call: TRBV15
cdr3_aa: CATSRGNGRLNTEAFF
cdr3_nt: TGTGCCACCAGCAGAGGAAACGGGAGGTTGAACACTGAAGCTTTCTTT

j_call: TRBJ2-7
clone_size: many
d_call: TRBD1
v_call: TRBV29-1
cdr3_aa: CSVEATTGGEQYF
cdr3_nt: TGCAGCGTTGAAGCAACGACAGGGGGCGAGCAGTACTTC

j_call: TRBJ2-7
clone_size: -
d_call: -
v_call: TRBV28
cdr3_aa: CASRVSVGYEQYF
cdr3_nt: TGTGCCAGCAGGGTAAGCGTAGGGTACGAGCAGTACTTC

j_call: TRBJ2-7
clone_size: -
d_call: TRBD2
v_call: TRBV25-1
cdr3_aa: CASSARDGGRAYEQYF
cdr3_nt: TGTGCCAGCAGTGCTAGAGATGGCGGGAGGGCCTACGAGCAGTACTTC

j_call: TRBJ1-2
clone_size: -
d_call: -
v_call: TRBV5-1
cdr3_aa: CASSLLGVYNGYTF
cdr3_nt: TGCGCCAGCAGCTTGCTAGGGGTGTACAATGGCTACACCTTC

j_call: TRBJ1-1
clone_size: many
d_call: -
v_call: TRBV29-1
cdr3_aa: CSVTDGHTEAFF
cdr3_nt: TGCAGCGTTACTGACGGGCACACTGAAGCTTTCTTT

j_call: TRBJ2-2
clone_size: -
d_call: TRBD2
v_call: TRBV10-2
cdr3_aa: CASSYAGDPTGELFF
cdr3_nt: TGCGCCAGCAGTTATGCGGGGGATCCAACCGGGGAGCTGTTTTTT

j_call: TRBJ2-7
clone_size: few
d_call: TRBD2
v_call: TRBV4-1
cdr3_aa: CASQLLAGGPYEQYF
cdr3_nt: TGCGCCAGCCAACTACTAGCGGGAGGGCCCTACGAGCAGTACTTC

j_call: TRBJ2-7
clone_size: -
d_call: TRBD2
v_call: TRBV9
cdr3_aa: CASSVGLEVYEQYF
cdr3_nt: TGTGCCAGCAGCGTGGGACTAGAGGTCTACGAGCAGTACTTC

j_call: TRBJ2-7
clone_size: few
d_call: -
v_call: TRBV6-1
cdr3_aa: CASSEAGVLTYEQYF
cdr3_nt: TGTGCCAGCAGTGAAGCCGGCGTTTTGACCTACGAGCAGTACTTC

j_call: TRBJ2-5
clone_size: -
d_call: TRBD2
v_call: TRBV7-2
cdr3_aa: CASSPFAGVQETQYF
cdr3_nt: TGTGCCAGCAGCCCCTTTGCGGGGGTCCAAGAGACCCAGTACTTC

j_call: TRBJ1-2
clone_size: -
d_call: TRBD1
v_call: TRBV29-1
cdr3_aa: CSGQGQHYGYTF
cdr3_nt: TGCAGCGGACAGGGCCAACACTATGGCTACACCTTC

j_call: TRBJ2-5
clone_size: -
d_call: -
v_call: TRBV10-3
cdr3_aa: CASGGRGQRETQYF
cdr3_nt: TGTGCCAGCGGTGGGCGGGGACAGCGGGAGACCCAGTACTTC

j_call: TRBJ2-2
clone_size: few
d_call: -
v_call: TRBV4-1
cdr3_aa: CASSQIDRLAGELFF
cdr3_nt: TGCGCCAGCAGCCAGATCGACAGGTTGGCCGGGGAGCTGTTTTTT

j_call: TRBJ1-5
clone_size: many
d_call: -
v_call: TRBV28
cdr3_aa: CASSYPPLGSSNQPQHF
cdr3_nt: TGTGCCAGCAGTTACCCCCCCTTGGGCAGTAGCAATCAGCCCCAGCATTTT

j_call: TRBJ1-5
clone_size: many
d_call: -
v_call: TRBV20-1
cdr3_aa: CSASWYSNQPQHF
cdr3_nt: TGCAGTGCTAGTTGGTATAGCAATCAGCCCCAGCATTTT

j_call: TRBJ2-7
clone_size: many
d_call: -
v_call: TRBV5-1
cdr3_aa: CASSLQGSYEQYF
cdr3_nt: TGTGCCAGCAGCTTACAAGGGAGCTACGAGCAGTACTTC

j_call: TRBJ1-1
clone_size: -
d_call: -
v_call: TRBV6-5
cdr3_aa: CASSYRGGVRTEAFF
cdr3_nt: TGTGCCAGCAGTTACAGGGGGGGGGTGAGGACTGAAGCTTTCTTT

j_call: TRBJ1-4
clone_size: many
d_call: -
v_call: TRBV7-9
cdr3_aa: CASSTDGGGKLFF
cdr3_nt: TGTGCCAGCAGCACAGACGGGGGCGGAAAACTGTTTTTT

j_call: TRBJ1-1
clone_size: many
d_call: -
v_call: TRBV7-9
cdr3_aa: CASSFSTAGNTEAFF
cdr3_nt: TGTGCCAGCAGCTTCTCGACAGCGGGGAACACTGAAGCTTTCTTT

j_call: TRBJ2-1
clone_size: -
d_call: TRBD2
v_call: TRBV24-1
cdr3_aa: CATSPTTGLAGNEQFF
cdr3_nt: TGTGCCACCAGCCCTACCACGGGACTAGCGGGCAATGAGCAGTTCTTC

j_call: TRBJ2-7
clone_size: -
d_call: -
v_call: TRBV7-9
cdr3_aa: CASRPGGRGTASYEQYF
cdr3_nt: TGTGCCAGCAGGCCGGGGGGCCGTGGGACAGCCTCCTACGAGCAGTACTTC

j_call: TRBJ2-3
clone_size: few
d_call: TRBD2
v_call: TRBV7-6
cdr3_aa: CASSLALAGADTQYF
cdr3_nt: TGTGCCAGCAGCTTAGCCCTAGCGGGGGCAGATACGCAGTATTTT

j_call: TRBJ2-5
clone_size: many
d_call: TRBD2
v_call: TRBV7-8
cdr3_aa: CASSLRTSAQETQYF
cdr3_nt: TGTGCCAGCAGCCTTCGGACTAGCGCCCAAGAGACCCAGTACTTC

j_call: TRBJ1-2
clone_size: many
d_call: -
v_call: TRBV7-3
cdr3_aa: CASSFPLAGQNNYGYTF
cdr3_nt: TGTGCCAGCAGCTTCCCCCTCGCAGGCCAAAATAACTATGGCTACACCTTC

j_call: TRBJ2-7
clone_size: -
d_call: -
v_call: TRBV27
cdr3_aa: CASGVGGPYEQYF
cdr3_nt: TGTGCCAGCGGAGTGGGGGGGCCCTACGAGCAGTACTTC

j_call: TRBJ1-4
clone_size: few
d_call: TRBD1
v_call: TRBV2
cdr3_aa: CASSPPQGGEKLFF
cdr3_nt: TGTGCCAGCAGCCCTCCCCAGGGGGGAGAAAAACTGTTTTTT